Below are 27 T cell receptor beta chains sequenced from a single sample in a study of T and B cells in COVID-19 patients. From blood, roughly 220-550 ng of genomic DNA served as TRB template. Multiplex PCR with BIOMED2 TRB-A/B primer pools amplified TRB rearrangements. TCRdb reanalysed the multiplex PCR reads using MiXCR and keeps one entry per CDR3 protein. The sample has about 14,000 distinct CDR3 sequences, roughly 23% seen once; the top ten hold roughly 4.2%. The material sequenced was blood. The receptors stem from a human donor who had recovered from COVID-19.

This clonotype was seen at least ten times. J is TRBJ1-1 and V is TRBV19, with a tentative D call TRBD1 (5 bases). The V and J ends lost 5 bases and 4 bases respectively, with 11 bases between them. This CDR3 is 13 amino acids long. Germline V gene sequence: CDR1 LNHDA, CDR2 SQIVND (reference sequence). Here the CDR3 DNA reads TGTGCCAGTAGTCTTAGACAGAGCACTGAAGCTTTCTTT. Protein sequence: CASSLRQSTEAFF.

For the CDR3, the DNA is TGCGCCAGCAGCTTGGCAGCTAGCCTCGATGAGCAGTTCTTC. Amino acids: CASSLAASLDEQFF. The chain employs TRBV5-1 and TRBJ2-1; D might be TRBD2 (5 bases). Germline values: CDR1 SGHRS, CDR2 YFSETQ. V was clipped by 0 bases and J by 8 bases, with 12 bases between them. This CDR3 is 14 amino acids long.

In this sample, this clonotype is medium-sized. The chain has TRBV6-5 and TRBJ2-2, with D perhaps TRBD2 (6 bases). Deletions cut 6 bases from V and 5 bases from J, with 13 bases between. Per the germline V gene, CDR1 is MNHEY and CDR2 is SVGAGI. The CDR3 covers 14 residues. The CDR3 region is CASSRDFTTGELFF. The CDR3 nucleotides are TGTGCCAGCAGCCGGGACTTCACGACCGGGGAGCTGTTTTTT.

This clonotype is categorized as medium-sized. The CDR3 protein is CASRRDNYGYTF. The CDR3 DNA is TGTGCCAGTAGGCGGGATAACTATGGCTACACCTTC. This chain connects TRBV19 to TRBJ1-2, with D hard to call. This CDR3 comprises 12 residues. V lost 6 bases to trimming and J lost 1 base, with 6 bases between them. Germline-derived CDR1 and CDR2 are LNHDA and SQIVND (reference sequence).

The chain recombines TRBV6-5 with TRBJ2-3, with 12 bases fitting TRBD2. Trimming cost V 6 bases and J 9 bases; bases outside gene matches: 13. Germline V CDR1 and CDR2: MNHEY, SVGAGI. The CDR3 loop spans 16 amino acids. CDR3 sequence: CASRRSSSGGGETQYF. In nucleotides, the CDR3 is TGTGCCAGCAGAAGATCCTCTAGCGGGGGGGGAGAGACGCAGTATTTT.

The J gene is TRBJ2-7, the V gene TRBV12-3 or TRBV12-4; D is ambiguous. This CDR3 has 14 amino acids. Trimming cost V 1 base and J 3 bases, with 10 bases left between them. The CDR3: CASSLGGNVYEQYF. In DNA form, the CDR3 reads TGTGCCAGCAGTTTAGGAGGAAACGTCTACGAGCAGTACTTC.

This clonotype is termed medium-sized. V usage is TRBV6-5 and J usage is TRBJ2-7, with D unresolved. This CDR3 comprises 14 residues. Germline V gene sequence: CDR1 MNHEY, CDR2 SVGAGI. Trimming took 2 bases from V and 2 from J, leaving 10 bases between them. The CDR3 protein is CASSYKGRPYEQYF. Written as DNA, the CDR3 is TGTGCCAGCAGTTACAAGGGTCGCCCCTACGAGCAGTACTTC.

The table lists this clonotype with many counts. J is TRBJ1-4 and V is TRBV6-2 or TRBV6-3; a possible D gene is TRBD1 (6 bases). Germline CDR1 MNHEY, CDR2 SVGEGT. V was pared by 0 bases and J by 14 bases, with 13 bases between. The CDR3 has 13 residues. The DNA of the CDR3 is TGTGCCAGCAGTTACTCGAAAGGGACATTGCTGTTTTTT. This codes for CASSYSKGTLLFF.

The rearrangement joins TRBV20-1 to TRBJ2-1; D uncertain. The CDR3 covers 13 residues. V shed 7 bases and J shed 0 bases, with 10 bases lying between them. Germline V gene data show CDR1 as DFQATT and CDR2 as SNEGSKA (reference sequence). This CDR3 is CSVTGGSYNEQFF. As DNA, the CDR3 is TGCAGTGTGACGGGCGGCTCCTACAATGAGCAGTTCTTC.

This clonotype is categorized as medium-sized (0.01 to 0.1%). The chain is built from TRBV29-1 and TRBJ1-1; unclear D gene. Germline values: CDR1 SQVTM, CDR2 ANQGSEA. V lost 6 bases, J lost 2 bases, and 13 bases lay in between. The CDR3 contains 13 residues. In DNA form, the CDR3 reads TGCAGCGTCCCCGCACGCGAAAACACTGAAGCTTTCTTT. Translated: CSVPARENTEAFF.

This chain joins TRBV12-3 or TRBV12-4 and TRBJ1-4, with 9 bases that match TRBD1. V shed 4 bases, J shed 6 bases, and the junction held 0 bases outside the gene matches. The CDR3 loop spans 13 amino acids. CDR3 region: CASSWTGDEKLFF. The CDR3 coding sequence is TGTGCCAGCAGTTGGACAGGGGATGAAAAACTGTTTTTT.

This clonotype was seen repeatedly, ten times or more. This rearrangement joins TRBV7-6 to TRBJ2-7; D remains unclear. This CDR3 region has 14 residues. The V gene lost 0 bases and the J gene lost 4 bases, with 10 bases spanning the gap. CDR1 and CDR2 (germline): SGHVS, FNYEAQ. CDR3: CASSLASYGYEQYF. CDR3 DNA sequence: TGTGCCAGCAGCTTAGCTTCCTACGGTTACGAGCAGTACTTC.

This clonotype is classed as medium-sized. The V and J genes are TRBV5-6 and TRBJ2-3, with 8 bases aligning to TRBD2. Germline CDR1 is SGHDT and CDR2 is YYEEEE. The CDR3 runs to 16 residues. The trim removed 0 bases at V and 0 bases at J, leaving 3 bases unmatched. The CDR3 is CASSLALAGSTDTQYF. The DNA for the CDR3 is TGTGCCAGCAGCTTGGCGCTAGCGGGTAGCACAGATACGCAGTATTTT.

By share, this clonotype ranks as medium-sized. The V gene is TRBV19, the J gene TRBJ2-7; maybe TRBD2 (6 bases). Germline V gene sequence: CDR1 LNHDA, CDR2 SQIVND (reference sequence). The CDR3 spans 15 residues. V was pared by 5 bases and J by 7 bases, with 21 bases between. CDR3 loop: CASSPSAEGLWEQYF. The CDR3 DNA sequence: TGTGCCAGTAGTCCCTCGGCGGAGGGCCTTTGGGAGCAGTACTTC. The full variable domain, rest sourced from reference TRBV19 and TRBJ2-7, is DGGITQSPKYLFRKEGQNVTLSCEQNLNHDAMYWYRQDPGQGLRLIYYSQIVNDFQKGDIAEGYSVSREKKESFPLTVTSAQKNPTAFYLCASSPSAEGLWEQYFGPGTRLTVT.

Sample share makes this clonotype medium-sized. This chain links TRBV6-5 with TRBJ2-5; no clear D gene. From germline, CDR1 is MNHEY and CDR2 SVGAGI. V gave up 4 bases and J gave up 7 bases, with 13 bases separating them. This CDR3 comprises 13 residues. The CDR3 spells CASSSSPWGTQYF. The CDR3, as DNA: TGTGCCAGCAGTTCGTCCCCGTGGGGGACCCAGTACTTC.

By share, this clonotype ranks as medium-sized. DNA of the CDR3: TGTGCCAGTAGTAAGGGGACTAGCGTCGCCGGGGAGCTGTTTTTT. The encoded protein is CASSKGTSVAGELFF. The chain joins TRBV19 to TRBJ2-2, with 10 bases matching TRBD2. The CDR3 spans 15 residues. Germline lookup yields CDR1 LNHDA and CDR2 SQIVND (reference sequence). V lost 4 bases and J lost 6; bases outside the gene matches: 5.

This clonotype was recorded many times. Mismatch with germline at one junction end may stem from a read error. The rearrangement joins TRBV6-6 to TRBJ2-7; D call uncertain. The CDR3 is made up of 14 amino acids. Germline V gene data show CDR1 as MNHNY and CDR2 as SVGAGI (reference sequence). CDR3 bases: TGTGCCAGCAGTCCTACCGACGGGTCCTACGAACAGTACTTC. Translated: CASSPTDGSYEQYF.

This clonotype is judged medium-sized. The rearrangement uses TRBV27 and TRBJ2-1, with 8 bases matching TRBD2. Germline V gene data show CDR1 as MNHEY and CDR2 as SMNVEV (reference sequence). CDR3 size: 18 residues. V lost 3 bases and J lost 8; bases outside the gene matches: 18. The CDR3 here is CASSLPPTLGLGGHEQFF. CDR3 in DNA: TGTGCCAGCAGTTTGCCGCCTACGTTGGGACTAGGAGGCCATGAGCAGTTCTTC.

The rearrangement joins TRBV7-6 to TRBJ2-7; D may correspond to TRBD1 or TRBD2 (5 bases each). The length of the CDR3 is 17 residues. Germline V gives CDR1 SGHVS, CDR2 FNYEAQ. Trimming pared 5 bases from V and 2 bases from J, leaving 22 bases between. CDR3 DNA sequence: TGTGCCAGCAGCGCCAACCGGGGACCGCCCACCCCCTACGAGCAGTACTTC. Amino acid sequence: CASSANRGPPTPYEQYF.

This rearrangement joins TRBV20-1 to TRBJ2-5; D is perhaps TRBD2 (5 bases). The CDR3 length is 13 residues. CDR1 is DFQATT and CDR2 is SNEGSKA in the germline V gene (reference sequence). V lost 5 bases and J lost 5, with 15 bases in between. The CDR3 reads CSAYITPGETQYF. The CDR3 bases are TGCAGTGCTTATATCACCCCGGGGGAGACCCAGTACTTC.

The chain combines TRBV28 with TRBJ1-1; possible D gene TRBD1, 5 bases. The germline V gene has CDR1 MDHEN and CDR2 SYDVKM. Trimming cost V 3 bases and J 7 bases, with 18 bases left between them. The CDR3 is 15 amino acids. CDR3 residues: CASSLSFPGTIEAFF. DNA of the CDR3: TGTGCCAGCAGTTTGTCATTCCCGGGGACGATTGAAGCTTTCTTT. Full variable domain (remainder filled in from reference TRBV28 and TRBJ1-1): DVKVTQSSRYLVKRTGEKVFLECVQDMDHENMFWYRQDPGLGLRLIYFSYDVKMKEKGDIPEGYSVSREKKERFSLILESASTNQTSMYLCASSLSFPGTIEAFFGQGTRLTVV.

In its sample, this clonotype ranks as medium-sized. The gene calls are TRBV6-5 and TRBJ2-6; D call uncertain. With 2 bases removed from V and 2 bases from J, the gap between germline ends came to 13 bases. The CDR3 consists of 17 residues. Germline V gives CDR1 MNHEY, CDR2 SVGAGI. CDR3 sequence: CASSYLAGLTGANVLTF. CDR3 nucleotide sequence: TGTGCCAGCAGTTACCTGGCAGGATTGACTGGGGCCAACGTCCTGACTTTC.

In this sample, this clonotype is medium-sized. The J gene is TRBJ2-3, the V gene TRBV15; TRBD1 might be the D (6 bases). The V and J ends lost 0 bases and 1 base respectively, with 17 bases between them. The CDR3 length is 18 residues. The germline V gene has CDR1 LNHNV and CDR2 YYDKDF (reference sequence). The CDR3 protein is CATSRDRGGGKGTDTQYF. The DNA for the CDR3 is TGTGCCACCAGCAGAGATCGAGGGGGTGGAAAAGGCACAGATACGCAGTATTTT.

The chain uses TRBV18 and TRBJ1-2, with D unresolved. The CDR3 totals 14 residues. V lost 4 bases and J 7 bases, leaving 16 bases between the germline ends. In germline, CDR1 is KGHSH, CDR2 LQKENI. CDR3 sequence (DNA): TGTGCCAGCTCACAACCAAGAAGGGATTTTGGCTACACCTTC. It is translated as CASSQPRRDFGYTF.

This clonotype is medium-sized. The chain recombines TRBV30 with TRBJ1-6; 8 nucleotides match TRBD1. Trimming removed 3 bases from V and 6 bases from J; junction bases left unmatched: 7. This CDR3 has 15 residues. Germline assignment: CDR1 GTSNPN and CDR2 SVGIG (reference sequence). The CDR3 DNA follows: TGTGCCTGGAGCGTAGACAGGGGTGGTAATTCACCCCTCCACTTT. It codes for CAWSVDRGGNSPLHF. Complete variable domain (other parts from reference TRBV30 and TRBJ1-6): SQTIHQWPATLVQPVGSPLSLECTVEGTSNPNLYWYRQAAGRGLQLLFYSVGIGQISSEVPQNLSASRPQDRQFILSSKKLLLSDSGFYLCAWSVDRGGNSPLHFGNGTRLTVT.

This clonotype appeared many times. V usage is TRBV5-5 and J usage is TRBJ1-3; possible D gene TRBD1, 5 bases. Germline CDR1 and CDR2: SGHKS and YYEKEE (reference sequence). V dropped 2 bases and J dropped 2 bases, with 8 bases sitting between them. This CDR3 is built from 14 residues. CDR3 in amino acids: CASSLTRAGNTIYF. The CDR3 DNA reads TGTGCCAGCAGCTTAACCAGGGCTGGAAACACCATATATTTT.

The J gene is TRBJ2-7, the V gene TRBV6-5; TRBD2 aligns across 14 bases. This CDR3 is 16 amino acids long. V lost 6 bases and J lost 3; bases outside the gene matches: 7. CDR1 MNHEY and CDR2 SVGAGI come from the germline V gene. The CDR3, as DNA: TGTGCCAGCAGGGGGACTAGCGGGAGTTGGGTCTACGAGCAGTACTTC. Protein product: CASRGTSGSWVYEQYF.